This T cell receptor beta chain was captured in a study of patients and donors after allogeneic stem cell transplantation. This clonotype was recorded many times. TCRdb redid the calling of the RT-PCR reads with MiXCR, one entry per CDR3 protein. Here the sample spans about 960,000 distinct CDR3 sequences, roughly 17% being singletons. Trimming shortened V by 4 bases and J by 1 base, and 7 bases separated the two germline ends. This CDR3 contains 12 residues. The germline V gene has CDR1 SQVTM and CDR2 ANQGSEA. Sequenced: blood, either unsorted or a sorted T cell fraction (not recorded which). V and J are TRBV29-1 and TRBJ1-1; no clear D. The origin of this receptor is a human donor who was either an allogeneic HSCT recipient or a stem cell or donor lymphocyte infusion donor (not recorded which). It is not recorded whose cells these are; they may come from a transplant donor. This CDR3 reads CSVAGRNTEAFF. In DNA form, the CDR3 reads TGCAGCGTTGCCGGGAGGAACACTGAAGCTTTCTTT. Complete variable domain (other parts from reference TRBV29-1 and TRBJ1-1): SAVISQKPSRDICQRGTSLTIQCQVDSQVTMMFWYRQQPGQSLTLIATANQGSEATYESGFVIDKFPISRPNLTFSTLTVSNMSPEDSSIYLCSVAGRNTEAFFGQGTRLTVV.